Following are 11 T cell receptor beta chains from one sample sequenced in a study of shared clonotypes between healthy human individuals. Sequencing used immunoSEQ multiplex PCR; TCRdb keeps in-frame clones, though not all of them. The table lists over a million clones, approximately 80% of them singletons. Sequences were obtained from memory CD4+ T cells from PBMCs. Subset denoted: CD45RA-negative fraction. These receptors came from a man aged 18 to 30 in good health. Some clones in this sample may be carry-over from other donors' samples.

With regard to this clone: A single base separates this from a much larger clone, so it may be a read error. This chain joins TRBV7-2 and TRBJ2-5; 9 bases map to TRBD2. V lost 5 bases, J lost 3 bases, and 4 bases stayed unmatched. CDR3 length equals 14 residues. Germline CDR1 is SGHTA and CDR2 is FQGNSA. For the CDR3, the DNA is TGTGCCAGCAGCCCGGGACTAGCAGAAGAGACCCAGTACTTC. Its translation is CASSPGLAEETQYF. Supplemented by reference TRBV7-2 and TRBJ2-5, the full variable domain reads GAGVSQSPSNKVTEKGKDVELRCDPISGHTALYWYRQSLGQGLEFLIYFQGNSAPDKSGLPSDRFSAERTGGSVSTLTIQRTQQEDSAVYLCASSPGLAEETQYFGPGTRLLVL.

This rearrangement joins TRBV10-3 to TRBJ1-2, with 11 bases aligning to TRBD1. This CDR3 is built from 13 residues. Germline lookup yields CDR1 ENHRY and CDR2 SYGVKD. The ends lost 4 bases at V and 7 bases at J; junction bases unmatched: 2. The CDR3 DNA sequence: TGTGCCATCAGTGGGACAGGGGGCATTGGCTACACCTTC. Protein: CAISGTGGIGYTF.

The CDR3, as DNA: TGTGCCAGCAGTGGGAATAGAGGGGAAGGACGCTCACCCCTCCACTTT. As protein: CASSGNRGEGRSPLHF. The rearrangement joins TRBV6-1 to TRBJ1-6, with D possibly matching TRBD1 (5 bases). Germline-derived CDR1 and CDR2 are MNHNS and SASEGT. The ends were cut back, 4 bases at V and 10 bases at J, with 20 bases in the middle. This CDR3 has 16 amino acids.

This clone was seen a single time. The chain links TRBV6-6 to TRBJ1-1, with D hard to call. V was pared by 3 bases and J by 4 bases, with 3 bases between. Germline CDR1 and CDR2: MNHNY and SVGAGI (reference sequence). There are 11 residues in the CDR3. CDR3 sequence: CASSYITEAFF. DNA for the CDR3: TGTGCCAGCAGTTATATCACTGAAGCTTTCTTT.

The rearrangement joins TRBV7-8 to TRBJ1-3, with D uncertain. CDR3 size: 16 residues. Germline V gene sequence: CDR1 SGHVS, CDR2 FQNEAQ. Between the trimmed V and J ends, which lost 5 bases and 0 bases, there was a span of 14 bases. In DNA form, the CDR3 reads TGTGCCAGCAGCCCCGCCGTGCGGGTCTCTGGAAACACCATATATTTT. The encoded protein is CASSPAVRVSGNTIYF.

The chain combines TRBV5-5 with TRBJ2-5; D is uncertain. The V gene's germline CDR1 is SGHKS and CDR2 YYEKEE (reference sequence). The CDR3 consists of 12 residues. V dropped 3 bases and J dropped 5 bases, with 8 bases sitting between them. The CDR3 protein is CASSSNGETQYF. The CDR3 DNA sequence: TGTGCCAGCAGCTCAAACGGGGAGACCCAGTACTTC.

The rearrangement links TRBV5-8 to TRBJ1-1, with a weak D call TRBD1 (5 bases). This CDR3 is 15 amino acids long. The V gene's germline CDR1 is SGHTS and CDR2 YDEGEE. Trimming left V 4 bases short and J 1 base short, with 14 bases between. The CDR3 here is CASSKRGGSNTEAFF. The DNA for the CDR3 is TGTGCCAGCAGCAAGCGCGGGGGGTCGAACACTGAAGCTTTCTTT.

V usage is TRBV7-2 and J usage is TRBJ1-2, with D hard to call. This CDR3 comprises 14 residues. V was trimmed by 5 bases and J by 0 bases, leaving 10 bases between them. The germline gives CDR1 SGHTA, CDR2 FQGNSA. The CDR3 nucleotides read TGTGCCAGCAGCCAATATCAGGCTAACTATGGCTACACCTTC. It is translated as CASSQYQANYGYTF. The full variable domain, rest sourced from reference TRBV7-2 and TRBJ1-2, is GAGVSQSPSNKVTEKGKDVELRCDPISGHTALYWYRQSLGQGLEFLIYFQGNSAPDKSGLPSDRFSAERTGGSVSTLTIQRTQQEDSAVYLCASSQYQANYGYTFGSGTRLTVV.

The chain employs TRBV27 and TRBJ2-4; 14 bases fit TRBD2. The CDR3 contains 16 residues. J was trimmed by 5 bases and V by 6 bases; bases with no gene match: 6. The germline gives CDR1 MNHEY, CDR2 SMNVEV (reference sequence). The CDR3 reads CASSRLAGGPENIQYF. The CDR3 nucleotides are TGTGCCAGCAGCCGACTAGCGGGAGGGCCCGAAAACATTCAGTACTTC.

V is TRBV6-1 and J is TRBJ2-2; possible D gene TRBD2, 5 bases. The length of the CDR3 is 14 residues. The V gene's germline CDR1 is MNHNS and CDR2 SASEGT. Trimming cost V 2 bases and J 6 bases, with 10 bases left between them. The CDR3 DNA is TGTGCCAGCAGTGAATTACTAGTCCCCGGGGAGCTGTTTTTT. Its protein product is CASSELLVPGELFF.

This clone was detected a few times. The V call is TRBV10-3, the J call TRBJ1-2; TRBD1 matches 10 bases. Germline V gives CDR1 ENHRY, CDR2 SYGVKD. After removal of 2 bases from V and 8 bases from J, the junction contained 8 bases not matched to a gene. This CDR3 region has 15 residues. The chain's CDR3 is CAISERDRGPGGYTF. In DNA form, the CDR3 reads TGTGCCATCAGTGAGAGGGACAGGGGACCTGGAGGCTACACCTTC.